This TCR beta chain appears in the sequencing data of a study of blood T cell repertoires in COVID-19. The V gene's germline CDR1 is ENHRY and CDR2 SYGVKD. Trimming at V came to 6 bases and at J to 0 bases, leaving 5 bases not matched to a gene. The CDR3 contains 15 residues. Assay: immunoSEQ multiplex PCR; the TCRdb copy retains only in-frame clones and omits some. The sample shows around 100,000 clones, 85% of them seen only once. The specimen sequenced was peripheral blood. The gene calls are TRBV10-3 and TRBJ2-5; TRBD1 matches at 9 bases. The TCR was taken from a human donor in a cohort sampled during active COVID-19. The CDR3, as DNA: TGTGCCATCAGGTCTGACAGGGGGGACCAAGAGACCCAGTACTTC. It encodes CAIRSDRGDQETQYF.